The 4 T cell receptor beta chains below all came from one sample that was sequenced in a study of blood T cell repertoires in COVID-19. Method: immunoSEQ multiplex PCR; TCRdb's copy keeps in-frame clones and lacks some. The table lists roughly 82,000 clones, 65% to 85% of them singletons. Sequencing input: peripheral blood. These receptors all come from a woman in her sixties or seventies with acute or convalescent COVID-19.

This chain uses TRBV6-5 with TRBJ1-1, with D unresolved. This CDR3 has 13 residues. The V gene's germline CDR1 is MNHEY and CDR2 SVGAGI. Trimming removed 6 bases at V and 5 bases at J, with 13 bases between. The CDR3 loop reads CASRLGKRTEAFF. The CDR3 nucleotides are TGTGCCAGCAGGTTGGGGAAGCGGACTGAAGCTTTCTTT.

The chain employs TRBV12-2 and TRBJ2-5; whether TRBD2, the table's D call, matches the DNA was not checked. TRBV12-2 is designated a pseudogene. The CDR3 has 18 amino acids. The CDR3 bases are TGTGCAAGTCGCTTTAATGGACTAGCGGGAGCAACTGAGGAGACCCAGTACTTC. Translating gives CASRFNGLAGATEETQYF.

The chain couples TRBV19 to TRBJ1-1, with 10 bases aligning to TRBD1. The length of the CDR3 is 15 residues. J was trimmed by 5 bases and V by 5 bases; bases with no gene match: 8. Germline V gives CDR1 LNHDA, CDR2 SQIVND (reference sequence). CDR3 in amino acids: CASSLFRTGGTEAFF. The CDR3 coding sequence is TGTGCCAGTAGTTTATTTCGGACAGGGGGGACTGAAGCTTTCTTT.

The rearrangement links TRBV19 to TRBJ2-3; 7 bases map to TRBD2. Unmatched junction bases numbered 10, after V lost 0 bases and J lost 4 bases. The CDR3 extends over 17 amino acids. The germline V gene has CDR1 LNHDA and CDR2 SQIVND (reference sequence). The CDR3 reads CASSIDGTIFGPDTQYF. Written as DNA, the CDR3 is TGTGCCAGTAGTATAGACGGGACTATTTTCGGACCAGATACGCAGTATTTT. Using reference TRBV19 and TRBJ2-3 for the parts outside the CDR3, the full variable domain is DGGITQSPKYLFRKEGQNVTLSCEQNLNHDAMYWYRQDPGQGLRLIYYSQIVNDFQKGDIAEGYSVSREKKESFPLTVTSAQKNPTAFYLCASSIDGTIFGPDTQYFGPGTRLTVL.